This T cell receptor beta chain was obtained from a study of cytomegalovirus exposure and HLA in healthy donors (dated by TCRdb to about 2017). For the wider study: According to an earlier analysis of 550 to 750 of the donors, some 180 million T cells yielded 90 million to 140 million unique TCR beta sequences and more than 250 Gb of sequence data. All discovery cohort repertoires had been generated using a single sequencing platform. The aim of the study was to test whether cataloging public T cell receptors could identify signatures of past pathogen exposure. Several DR-DQ haplotypes were treated as single units for association and clustering because of strong linkage in the cohort. Besides the first cohort of around 700 subjects, a separate validation cohort made up of 95 to 150 different subjects was used. In a later genetic analysis, genome-wide SNP genotypes for about 65% of the roughly 700 donors were used, and that subset was treated as a discovery cohort. Of the 350 to 450 genotyped donors, roughly 85% fell in the genetic ancestry cluster associated with self-reported Caucasian donors. A later analysis re-analyzed previously published TCR beta repertoires from 600 to 850 donors and added high-resolution HLA genotyping to study TCR occurrence patterns. The study profiled the T cell repertoires of more than 500 subjects by immunosequencing and related them to cytomegalovirus serostatus. An early release that covered about 600 HLA-typed donors contained approximately 320 gigabases of sequencing data and roughly 84 million unique TCR sequences. To decide whether each TCR beta V gene segment behaved as functional or pseudogenic, an earlier analysis of fewer than 750 of the donors relied on high-throughput TCR beta sequencing. Among under 450 genotyped donors of the cohort, an average of about 240,000 unique TCR beta nucleotide sequences were sequenced per donor, 15% to 20% of them non-productive. Rather than drawing on any new phenotypic data, the later analysis identified candidate immune exposures from TCR beta sequences and the way those sequences occurred across donors. The study combined high-throughput TCR immunosequencing, statistical association of individual TCRs with disease status, and machine learning to predict cytomegalovirus infection status. Donor age, sex, ethnicity and CMV serostatus were compiled alongside the repertoire data. HLA typing covered class I and class II loci at four-digit resolution. Typing coverage differed by locus: A, B, C, DRB1 and DQB1 were typed in about 620-630 donors, DQA1 in about 500, DPA1 in approximately 610, and DPB1 in around 440.

In total, 630 or so healthy bone marrow donors made up the cohort. All cohort members were sampled while nominally healthy, although unrecorded immune exposures were likely present. The donor was CMV seropositive and belonged to the group of 250 to 300 seropositive cohort members. Every donor gave a peripheral blood sample, and the peripheral blood mononuclear cells from that sample were used for TCR beta sequencing. Genomic DNA was extracted from the blood cell samples with the Qiagen DNeasy Blood Extraction Kit. V loses 3 bases of germline sequence and J loses 4 bases, and the interval between the two ends is 11 bases. Spanning cysteine to phenylalanine, the CDR3 consists of 14 amino acids. The sequence is cut down to CDR3 DNA, 42 bases in frame from base 1. The germline V gene supplies CDR1 SGDLS and CDR2 YYNGEE. On the study overall, not on this receptor specifically: In an earlier analysis of 587 of the donors, most TCR beta V segments appeared in productive rearrangements about 87% or about 30% of the time, broadly matching IMGT annotations. For the cohort, immune exposure information was limited to CMV serostatus. Because counts were too low, seventeen rarely observed V segments, including chromosome 9 orphons, were excluded from the earlier analysis of fewer than 650 of the donors. This cohort had only TCR beta chains sequenced, and the lack of alpha or paired-chain data limited which features could be detected. Three of the identified cytomegalovirus-associated TCR beta chains were confirmed in vitro to be specific for cytomegalovirus antigens. Cytomegalovirus status was reported to be diagnosed by the classifier with high specificity and sensitivity in both the original and validation cohorts. Because the 87-base-pair reads could not distinguish some IMGT-functional V segments, including TRBV6-2 and TRBV6-3, those segments were excluded. Most TCR sequences were observed very rarely across donors, whereas some public TCRs were present in many individuals. Compared with the roughly 600-donor mean, donors in an Asian-associated ancestry cluster had fewer N-insertions in productive TCRs, according to a later genetic analysis. A later genetic analysis associated a missense DCLRE1C variant with V-gene and J-gene trimming of TCR beta chains, and an independent cohort replicated the association. Because some donors lacked HLA typing at each locus, the association tests relied only on the typed subset. A later analysis associated 17,000 or so TCR beta sequences with specific HLA alleles at a false discovery rate of 0.05. The sequencing pipeline was judged likely to have produced a cluster of highly shared sequence variants as a technical artifact. The presence/absence analyses assumed that sequencing depth was roughly uniform across donors, and that assumption may not be true. The study gave a list of around 170 TCR beta chains associated with cytomegalovirus. The authors suggested that the approach could potentially be generalized to other disease states and immunological phenotypes. According to a later analysis, most CMV-associated TCR beta chains appeared to be HLA-restricted, and the HLA associations seemed to be driven largely by CMV exposure. A further reported finding was that TCR beta sequences accurately predicted the HLA-A and HLA-B alleles for most subjects in the first cohort. Linkage disequilibrium might explain the correlated functional status among segregating V segments, but an unknown experimental factor could not be excluded. A later analysis reported that several top co-occurrence clusters appeared linked to parvovirus B19, influenza, CMV and Epstein-Barr virus. A later analysis found that HLA-associated TCR beta chains were more clonally expanded and had lower generation probabilities than equally common non-associated chains. In a later analysis, TCR association rates were found to vary across HLA loci, with the most associated TCRs seen for DRB1 alleles and the fewest for HLA-C alleles. When HLA alleles, especially DR and DQ, strongly co-occurred, TCR associations were difficult to assign to individual alleles.

The library was obtained by the immunoSEQ multiplex PCR assay. For the multiplex PCR, a mixture combining 60 forward primers for TCR Vbeta segments and 13 reverse primers for TCR Jbeta segments was used. Amplification of the CDR3 region of rearranged TCR beta genes was performed with a multiplex PCR assay on genomic DNA. The amplified TCR beta libraries were sequenced on the Illumina HiSeq System as 87-base-pair reads. Regarding the original processing steps: A later analysis tallied around 82 million unique TCR beta chains across the 550 to 850 repertoires, and roughly 11 million of those chains were shared by two or more donors. Raw reads were error-corrected and collapsed into unique sequences with a nearest-neighbor algorithm that merged closely related sequences to remove PCR and sequencing errors. CDR3 sequences were aligned to IMGT reference sequences to assign V, D and J gene segments. For a sequence to be retained, a match of at least six nucleotides was required to both a V gene segment and a J gene segment. A rearrangement was called productive if the CDR3 had no stop codons and remained in frame with V and J, and every other rearrangement was called non-productive. Following IMGT convention, CDR3 was defined as the stretch from the second conserved V-encoded cysteine up to the conserved J-encoded phenylalanine. The earlier analysis of about 570 of the donors excluded any sequence lacking an unambiguous match to a single V gene segment. An earlier analysis of 587 of the donors called V segments functional above 56.7% productive rearrangements and segregating when the between-donor standard deviation exceeded 5%. A statistical classification framework was built for diagnosing cytomegalovirus status from the catalog of TCR beta chain sequences. In a later analysis, V and J genes were assigned by comparing TCR nucleotide sequences against IMGT/GENE-DB human TR gene sequences. Using the TCRdist pipeline, a later analysis assigned CDR3 sequences along with most-parsimonious VDJ recombination scenarios. In a later analysis, each TCR beta chain was defined by its CDR3 amino acid sequence together with its V-gene family, and reads without a unique V-gene family were excluded. A later analysis removed several hundred highly shared, low-generation-probability nucleotide sequences to deal with suspected cross-contamination and a sequencing artifact. For each public chain, a later analysis derived a clonal expansion index from normalized ranks of inferred template counts within each repertoire. Generation probabilities in a later analysis came from a VDJ recombination model fitted to out-of-frame rearrangements, and those results were checked against IGoR. In a later analysis, TCR-TCR, TCR-HLA and TCR-CMV co-occurrence was scored with hypergeometric tests, and a repertoire-size bias correction was applied to TCR pairs. In a later analysis, false discovery rates were estimated by permuting HLA or CMV assignments 20 times. In a later analysis, co-occurring TCRs were grouped using DBSCAN, with TCRdist sequence similarity added in when clustering inside HLA-allele-positive subsets. Co-occurrence clustering excluded repertoires with fewer than 30,000 or more than 120,000 public chains, plus five with anomalous nucleotide sharing. TCRdb mirrors the immuneACCESS table, restricted to in-frame sequences. Some clones are absent from its copies; in checked studies, under half trace to an unresolved V gene, and the reason for the others is unknown. V and J calls and clone size are given by that table; D and trimming were obtained from the DNA. This sample lists about 150,000 clones; 81% were detected once. The ten largest clones add up to roughly 1.4% of the sample.

As for this clone: What this receptor recognizes is not known. Within one base of it there is no much larger clone, and no base qualities were kept.

Sequenced input: PBMCs. This sequence was found in a man aged 45-60 years in good health and CMV-seropositive. The sequence links TRBV9 to TRBJ1-5; the D gene is not confidently resolved. The CDR3: CASSATSGNQPQHF. The DNA reads as follows: TGTGCCAGCAGCGCGACCTCGGGGAATCAGCCCCAGCATTTT.